This T cell receptor beta chain was retrieved from a study of T-cell memory formation after mild COVID-19. One entry per CDR3 protein results from TCRdb running MiXCR on the 5' RACE reads. In the table there are 100,000 to 150,000 distinct CDR3 sequences, around 15% of which are singletons. The sample holds a few counts of this clonotype. Its antigen remains unknown. General study results and limits: In pre-infection memory, a portion of responding clones appeared, which suggested that cross-reactive memory joined.

Unmatched junction bases numbered 9, after V lost 0 bases and J lost 4 bases. This CDR3 has 17 amino acids. Germline CDR1 and CDR2: LGHNA and YSLEER. The sequence was collected from a man between 18 and 29 years old who had mild COVID-19 (a few samples of this study predate the infection). Cell type and time point are not known. Sequencing was performed on PBMCs or a T cell subset sorted from them (not recorded which). The chain links TRBV4-3 to TRBJ1-5; the match to TRBD1 covers 7 bases. This CDR3 reads CASSQDLLRQGNQPQHF. The DNA for the CDR3 is TGCGCCAGCAGCCAAGATCTTTTACGACAGGGAAATCAGCCCCAGCATTTT.